The table lists the clone carrying this T cell receptor beta chain with many counts. The target antigen is unknown. This sample was included in a study of spatial heterogeneity in lung cancer. The CDR3 is made up of 17 amino acids. V shed 1 base and J 3 bases; nucleotides not matched to a gene: 9. Germline values: CDR1 SGHNT, CDR2 YYREEE (reference sequence). Documented time point: sample taken at primary tumor resection. Extraction of whole RNA from tumor, nontumor lung or frozen PBMC preceded unsorted sequencing. Regarding the study as a whole: Mutation tallies in tumors tracked expanded intratumoral alpha and beta TCR counts.

TCRdb processed the 5' RACE reads anew with MiXCR; each CDR3 protein has one entry. The sample has 9,500 to 13,000 distinct CDR3 sequences, 8% seen once; the top ten hold approximately 19%. The source is a male donor with early-stage non-small cell lung cancer. This material consisted of lung tumor tissue, taken at surgery. The gene calls are TRBV5-4 and TRBJ2-3, with TRBD1 matching 9 bases. Here the CDR3 reads CASSLLGTGSWTDTQYF. The CDR3 region has the DNA TGTGCCAGCAGCTTGTTGGGGACAGGGTCATGGACAGATACGCAGTATTTT. Supplemented by reference TRBV5-4 and TRBJ2-3, the full variable domain reads ETGVTQSPTHLIKTRGQQVTLRCSSQSGHNTVSWYQQALGQGPQFIFQYYREEENGRGNFPPRFSGLQFPNYSSELNVNALELDDSALYLCASSLLGTGSWTDTQYFGPGTRLTVL.